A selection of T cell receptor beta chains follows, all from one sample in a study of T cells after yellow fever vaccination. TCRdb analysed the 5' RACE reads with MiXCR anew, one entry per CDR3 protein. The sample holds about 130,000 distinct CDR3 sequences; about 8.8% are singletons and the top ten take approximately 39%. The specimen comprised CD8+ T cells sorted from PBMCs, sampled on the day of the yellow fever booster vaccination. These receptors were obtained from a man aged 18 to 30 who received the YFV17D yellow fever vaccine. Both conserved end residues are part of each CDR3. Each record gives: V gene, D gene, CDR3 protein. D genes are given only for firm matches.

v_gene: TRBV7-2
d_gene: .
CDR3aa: CASSPKRGTRFQETQYF

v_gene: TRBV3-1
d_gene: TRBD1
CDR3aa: CASSQEGTGGADGYTF

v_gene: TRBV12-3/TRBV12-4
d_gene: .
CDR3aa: CASSGGRDNTGELFF

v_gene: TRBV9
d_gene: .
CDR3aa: CASSVGSQGSYEQYF

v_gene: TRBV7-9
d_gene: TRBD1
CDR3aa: CASSPRDSTYEQYF

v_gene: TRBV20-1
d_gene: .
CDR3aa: CSARGRDTANYGYTF

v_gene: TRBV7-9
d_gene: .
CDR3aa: CASSLVGSRGQGHFTDTQYF

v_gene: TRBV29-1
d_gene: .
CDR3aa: CSVEVRPGGEQFF

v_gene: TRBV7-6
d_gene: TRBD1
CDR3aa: CASSLGQGRSDTQYF

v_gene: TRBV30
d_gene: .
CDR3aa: CAWSEGASSPDTQYF

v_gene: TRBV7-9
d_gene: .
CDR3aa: CASSSAEQGHYEQCF

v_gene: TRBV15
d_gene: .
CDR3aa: CATSRDQGGHLYNEQFF

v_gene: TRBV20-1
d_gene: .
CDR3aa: CSARDNSSYNSPLHF

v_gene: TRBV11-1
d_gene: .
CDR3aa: CASSFDPRGQFF

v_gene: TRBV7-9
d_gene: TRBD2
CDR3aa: CASSLVPGGSQETQYF

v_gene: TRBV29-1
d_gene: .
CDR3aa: CSVEGGRAYEQYF

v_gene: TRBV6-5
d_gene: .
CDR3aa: CASSYVSSMNTEAFF

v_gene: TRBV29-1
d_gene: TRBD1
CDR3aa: CSVEDLAFQDRAPGDEQFF

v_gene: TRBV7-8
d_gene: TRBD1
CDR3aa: CASSLIGQGNSPLHF

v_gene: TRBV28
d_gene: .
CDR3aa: CATSGVSTDTQYF

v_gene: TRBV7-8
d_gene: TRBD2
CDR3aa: CASSLRASGGTDTQYF

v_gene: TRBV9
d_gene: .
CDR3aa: CASSGRTGNEQFF

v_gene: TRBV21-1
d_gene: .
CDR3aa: CASSTRQGLWETQYF

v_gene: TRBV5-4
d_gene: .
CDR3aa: CASSLVQSEAFF

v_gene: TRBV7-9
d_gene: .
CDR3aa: CASSHLRAATNEKLFF

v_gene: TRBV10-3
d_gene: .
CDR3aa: CAISDLRDGGNTIYF

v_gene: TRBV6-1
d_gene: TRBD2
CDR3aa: CASSTPGLAEYEQYF

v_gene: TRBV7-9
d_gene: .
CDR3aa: CASSLSTLFGYTF

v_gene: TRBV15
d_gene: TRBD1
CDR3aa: CATSRSRDRGWETQYF

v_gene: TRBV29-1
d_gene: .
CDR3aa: CSVESASYNEQFF

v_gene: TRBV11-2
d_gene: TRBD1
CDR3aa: CASSFLGRIQGASYNEQFF

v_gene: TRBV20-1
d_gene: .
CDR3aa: CSARDPPFSYEQYF

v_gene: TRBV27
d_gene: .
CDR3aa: CASSLLTGLTGKNEQFF

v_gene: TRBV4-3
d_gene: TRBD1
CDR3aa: CASSQAYRGAYTEAFF

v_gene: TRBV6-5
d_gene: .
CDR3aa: CASSYTDSTDTQYF

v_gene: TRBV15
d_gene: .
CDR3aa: CATSRTEIMGTGELFF

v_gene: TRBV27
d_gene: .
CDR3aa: CASSLGTLATEAFF

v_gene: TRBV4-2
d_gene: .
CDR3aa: CASSQGGGTDTQYF

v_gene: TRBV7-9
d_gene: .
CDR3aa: CASSPPAGTSSYNEQFF

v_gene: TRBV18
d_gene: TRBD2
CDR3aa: CASSPLRGESTDTQYF

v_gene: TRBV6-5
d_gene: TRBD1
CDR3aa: CASSSRTRQGVTGELFF